Given below is one T cell receptor beta chain in context. The antigen is undetermined. This record belongs to a study of T cells expressing NK-cell markers. Findings of the study overall: Researchers report these clonotypes also headed the CD3+CD56-NKG2C+ fraction in a handful of donors. Clones of NKG2C+ T cells that had expanded were of unclear HCMV specificity.

Synthesis of TCR beta cDNA relied on 5'RACE template switching carrying UMIs. One entry per CDR3 protein, without DNA, is what TCRdb gives after re-calling the 5' RACE reads. Its clone listing holds some 340,000 distinct CDR3 sequences. There are 18 residues in the CDR3. Germline CDR1 reads SGHVS; CDR2 reads FQNEAQ. Sequences were obtained from blood T cells: a sorted CD56 or NKG2C T cell subset, CD4+ or CD8+ T cells, or bulk PBMC T cells (not recorded which). V and J are TRBV7-8 and TRBJ2-2; the D call from TCRdb, TRBD2, cannot be confirmed without DNA. The receptor was isolated from a man aged 18-69 years in good health. The CDR3 region is CASSSRGLAVGNTGELFF.